Listed below are T cell receptor beta chains from one sample, sequenced in a study of T cell changes during pregnancy in multiple sclerosis. Produced via immunoSEQ multiplex PCR; TCRdb's table is partial and in-frame only. There are roughly 100,000 clones in the sample; roughly nine tenths occur only once, and roughly 0.88% lies in the top ten. The input for sequencing was peripheral blood, taken after pregnancy. The receptor set was obtained from a female donor with multiple sclerosis, enrolled in a pregnancy study. Both conserved end residues are part of each CDR3. A D gene is named only where the DNA matches it firmly. Rows may omit the clone size; those that give it use once, few, many or a size class.

D gene	clone size	V gene	J gene	CDR3 protein	CDR3 DNA
TRBD2	NA	TRBV19	TRBJ2-3	CASSIKRGPADTQYF	TGTGCCAGTAGTATAAAGCGGGGGCCCGCAGATACGCAGTATTTT
NA	NA	TRBV5-1	TRBJ2-3	CASSFGSGVADTQYF	TGCGCCAGCAGCTTTGGTAGTGGAGTGGCAGATACGCAGTATTTT
NA	NA	TRBV19	TRBJ1-1	CASRWGAEAFF	TGTGCCAGTCGGTGGGGCGCTGAAGCTTTCTTT
NA	NA	TRBV27	TRBJ1-1	CASSLSPVNTEAFF	TGTGCCAGCAGTTTATCTCCAGTGAACACTGAAGCTTTCTTT
NA	once	TRBV6-1	TRBJ2-7	CASSEGPDSYEQYF	TGTGCCAGCAGTGAAGGTCCGGACAGCTACGAGCAGTACTTC
TRBD1	NA	TRBV4-3	TRBJ2-3	CASSQAGGGTDTQYF	TGCGCCAGCAGCCAGGCAGGGGGAGGCACAGATACGCAGTATTTT
TRBD1	NA	TRBV11-2	TRBJ2-2	CASSLGQGANTGELFF	TGTGCCAGCAGCCTAGGACAGGGCGCGAACACCGGGGAGCTGTTTTTT
TRBD1	NA	TRBV5-1	TRBJ2-5	CASSRGPRGNQETQYF	TGCGCCAGCAGTAGGGGCCCCAGGGGGAACCAAGAGACCCAGTACTTC
TRBD1	NA	TRBV5-1	TRBJ2-7	CASSSPTGAYEQYF	TGCGCCAGCAGCTCCCCGACAGGGGCCTACGAGCAGTACTTC
TRBD1	NA	TRBV7-3	TRBJ1-1	CASSPRDRGSNTEAFF	TGTGCCAGCAGCCCCCGGGACAGGGGGTCGAACACTGAAGCTTTCTTT
TRBD1	once	TRBV7-9	TRBJ2-7	CASSEPVSGQGNYEQYF	TGTGCCAGCAGCGAACCCGTATCAGGACAGGGAAACTACGAGCAGTACTTC
TRBD2	NA	TRBV30	TRBJ2-1	CAWGGTSGRTYNEQFF	TGTGCCTGGGGGGGGACTAGCGGGAGAACCTACAATGAGCAGTTCTTC
TRBD2	NA	TRBV4-2	TRBJ2-3	CASSQVRSGGPRGDTQYF	TGTGCCAGCAGCCAAGTACGGAGCGGGGGTCCTCGCGGGGATACGCAGTATTTT
NA	NA	TRBV6-6	TRBJ2-3	CASSYSTHTDTQYF	TGTGCCAGCAGTTACTCGACTCACACAGATACGCAGTATTTT
TRBD1	NA	TRBV5-1	TRBJ1-2	CASSVDRGDLYGYTF	TGCGCCAGCAGCGTGGACAGGGGTGATTTGTATGGCTACACCTTC
NA	once	TRBV7-2	TRBJ2-2	CASSSSGTGELFF	TGTGCCAGCAGCTCCTCAGGGACCGGGGAGCTGTTTTTT
NA	NA	TRBV4-1	TRBJ2-3	CASSPNSYTDTQYF	TGCGCCAGCAGCCCAAACAGCTACACAGATACGCAGTATTTT
NA	NA	TRBV7-3	TRBJ1-1	CASSPGAGSAFF	TGTGCCAGCAGCCCCGGGGCGGGGTCAGCTTTCTTT
TRBD2	NA	TRBV19	TRBJ2-2	CASSLAGGTGELFF	TGTGCCAGTAGTCTAGCGGGGGGCACCGGGGAGCTGTTTTTT
TRBD1	NA	TRBV4-1	TRBJ1-2	CASSLRQGLGGYTF	TGCGCCAGCAGTCTTCGACAGGGTTTGGGTGGCTACACCTTC
TRBD1	NA	TRBV6-5	TRBJ2-7	CASSYSIRGISEQYF	TGTGCCAGCAGTTACTCCATCAGGGGGATAAGTGAGCAGTACTTC
TRBD2	NA	TRBV11-1	TRBJ2-3	CASSPGTSGRRADTQYF	TGTGCCAGCAGCCCCGGGACTAGCGGGAGGAGAGCAGATACGCAGTATTTT
NA	NA	TRBV4-3	TRBJ1-4	CASSPPPGAFATNEKLFF	TGCGCCAGCAGCCCCCCTCCAGGTGCTTTTGCAACTAATGAAAAACTGTTTTTT
TRBD1	NA	TRBV19	TRBJ1-5	CASSPRDRDGQPQHF	TGTGCCAGTAGTCCCCGTGACAGGGATGGTCAGCCCCAGCATTTT
NA	NA	TRBV30	TRBJ1-1	CALAGGAFF	TGTGCCCTGGCTGGAGGAGCTTTCTTT
NA	NA	TRBV29-1	TRBJ1-1	CSATTGVNTEAFF	TGCAGCGCCACGACAGGAGTGAACACTGAAGCTTTCTTT
TRBD1	NA	TRBV7-6	TRBJ2-2	CASSAPGQGSNTGELFF	TGTGCCAGCAGCGCACCGGGACAGGGATCGAACACCGGGGAGCTGTTTTTT
TRBD1	NA	TRBV10-3	TRBJ1-4	CAISEHTGALLTNEKLFF	TGTGCCATCAGTGAGCACACAGGGGCTCTCTTGACTAATGAAAAACTGTTTTTT
TRBD1	NA	TRBV19	TRBJ2-2	CASRGQGHTGELFF	TGTGCCAGTAGGGGACAGGGTCACACCGGGGAGCTGTTTTTT
NA	NA	TRBV28	TRBJ1-3	CASTWSSSGNTIYF	TGTGCCAGCACCTGGAGCAGCTCTGGAAACACCATATATTTT
TRBD1	NA	TRBV9	TRBJ1-2	CASSRQGERNYGYTF	TGTGCCAGCAGCCGACAGGGTGAGAGAAACTATGGCTACACCTTC
TRBD1	NA	TRBV5-1	TRBJ1-1	CASSYNTNRGKEGSEAFF	TGCGCCAGCAGCTATAATACAAACAGGGGGAAGGAGGGCTCTGAAGCTTTCTTT
TRBD2	NA	TRBV18	TRBJ2-1	CASSPRTRSDEQFF	TGTGCCAGCTCACCCCGGACTAGGAGCGATGAGCAGTTCTTC
TRBD1	NA	TRBV2	TRBJ2-7	CASTRDRGPYEQYF	TGTGCCAGCACCCGGGACAGGGGGCCCTACGAGCAGTACTTC